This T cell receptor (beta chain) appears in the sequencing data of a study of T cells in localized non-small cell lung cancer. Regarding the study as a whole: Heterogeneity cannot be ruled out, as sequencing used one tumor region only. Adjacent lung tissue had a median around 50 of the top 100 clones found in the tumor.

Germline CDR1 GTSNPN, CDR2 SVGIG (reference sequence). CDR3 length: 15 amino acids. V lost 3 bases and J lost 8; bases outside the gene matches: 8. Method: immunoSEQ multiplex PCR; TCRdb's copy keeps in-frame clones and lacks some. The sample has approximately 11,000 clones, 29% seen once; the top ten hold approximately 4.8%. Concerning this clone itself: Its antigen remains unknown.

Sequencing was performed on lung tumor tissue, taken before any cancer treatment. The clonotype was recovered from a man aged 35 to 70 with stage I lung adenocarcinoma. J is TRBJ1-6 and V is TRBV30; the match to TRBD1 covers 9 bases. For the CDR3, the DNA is TGTGCCTGGAGCGGCAGGACAGGGGATCATTCACCCCTCCACTTT. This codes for CAWSGRTGDHSPLHF. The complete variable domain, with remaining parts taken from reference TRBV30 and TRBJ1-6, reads SQTIHQWPATLVQPVGSPLSLECTVEGTSNPNLYWYRQAAGRGLQLLFYSVGIGQISSEVPQNLSASRPQDRQFILSSKKLLLSDSGFYLCAWSGRTGDHSPLHFGNGTRLTVT.